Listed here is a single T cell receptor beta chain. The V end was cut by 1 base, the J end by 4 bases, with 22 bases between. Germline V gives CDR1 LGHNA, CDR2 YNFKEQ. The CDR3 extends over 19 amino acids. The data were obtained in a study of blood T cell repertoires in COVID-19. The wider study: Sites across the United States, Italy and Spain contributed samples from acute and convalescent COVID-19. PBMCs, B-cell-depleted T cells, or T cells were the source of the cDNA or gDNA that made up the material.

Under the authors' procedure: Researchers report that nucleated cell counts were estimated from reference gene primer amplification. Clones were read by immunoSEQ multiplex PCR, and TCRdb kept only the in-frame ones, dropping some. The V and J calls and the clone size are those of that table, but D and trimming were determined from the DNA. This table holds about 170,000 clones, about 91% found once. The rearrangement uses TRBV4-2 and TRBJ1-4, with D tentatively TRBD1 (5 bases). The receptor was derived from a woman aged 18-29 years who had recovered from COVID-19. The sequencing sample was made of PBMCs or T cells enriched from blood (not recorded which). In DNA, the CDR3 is TGTGCCAGCAGCCAAGGAGACGGACTACGCGGGGACCTTAATGAAAAACTGTTTTTT. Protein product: CASSQGDGLRGDLNEKLFF.